The 5 T cell receptor beta chains given below trace back to one sample, sequenced in a study of cytomegalovirus exposure and HLA in healthy donors. Amplification used 60 Vbeta primers and 13 Jbeta primers. Measured with immunoSEQ multiplex PCR; TCRdb has only the in-frame clones, and not every one. The sample has approximately 210,000 clones, around 81% seen once. The sequenced material came from PBMCs. These receptors originate from a man between 18 and 35 years old in good health and CMV-seronegative.

The V call is TRBV6-1, the J call TRBJ1-5; 7 positions match TRBD1. The CDR3 extends over 15 amino acids. V trimming: 6 bases; J trimming: 7 bases; junction bases outside the gene matches: 12. Per the germline V gene, CDR1 is MNHNS and CDR2 is SASEGT. CDR3 region: CASRGQHRVDQPQHF. As DNA, the CDR3 is TGTGCCAGCAGGGGACAGCATCGGGTGGACCAGCCCCAGCATTTT.

This clone was found a few times. The V gene is TRBV27, the J gene TRBJ2-7, with 12 positions matching TRBD2. This CDR3 has 15 amino acids. Germline lookup yields CDR1 MNHEY and CDR2 SMNVEV (reference sequence). The junction had 4 bases not matched to a gene; V was cut back by 5 bases and J by 2 bases. This CDR3 reads CASSPGLAGPYEQYF. CDR3 nucleotides: TGTGCCAGCAGTCCCGGACTAGCGGGACCCTACGAGCAGTACTTC.

This chain joins TRBV11-2 and TRBJ2-5; 11 bases line up with TRBD2. V gave up 0 bases and J gave up 3 bases; unmatched junction bases: 0. Germline V gene data show CDR1 as SGHAT and CDR2 as FQNNGV. There are 15 residues in the CDR3. The CDR3 protein is CASSLEGLAEETQYF. In DNA form, the CDR3 reads TGTGCCAGCAGCTTAGAGGGACTAGCGGAAGAGACCCAGTACTTC.

The chain employs TRBV7-9 and TRBJ1-4; TRBD1 aligns across 8 bases. CDR1 is SEHNR and CDR2 is FQNEAQ in the germline V gene (reference sequence). Trimming at V came to 5 bases and at J to 13 bases, leaving 15 bases not matched to a gene. The CDR3 length is 15 residues. CDR3 loop: CASSPPGAGGSLLFF. CDR3 nucleotide sequence: TGTGCCAGCAGCCCACCGGGGGCAGGGGGCTCGCTACTGTTTTTT. Filled out from reference TRBV7-9 and TRBJ1-4, the complete variable domain reads DTGVSQNPRHKITKRGQNVTFRCDPISEHNRLYWYRQTLGQGPEFLTYFQNEAQLEKSRLLSDRFSAERPKGSFSTLEIQRTEQGDSAMYLCASSPPGAGGSLLFFGSGTQLSVL.

The chain couples TRBV5-1 to TRBJ1-1; TRBD1 matches at 9 bases. Germline lookup yields CDR1 SGHRS and CDR2 YFSETQ. The CDR3 covers 15 residues. Germline trimming cut 4 bases from V and 2 bases from J; bases unmatched to any gene: 6. CDR3 protein: CASSLGTGKNTEAFF. The CDR3 DNA reads TGCGCCAGCAGCCTGGGGACAGGGAAAAACACTGAAGCTTTCTTT.